This T cell receptor (beta chain) stems from a study of identical twins. General observations from the study: Less excess twin sharing appeared in beta out-of-frame sequences. With abundant cord blood beta clonotypes, insertions were fewer; memory repertoires showed no such pattern.

Unique molecular identifiers were present on cDNA, and template switching added a universal primer site. One entry per CDR3 protein, called by TCRdb with MiXCR from the 5' RACE reads. This sample has about 530,000 distinct CDR3 sequences, with about 20% found just once. Remarks on this clonotype: As yet, its antigen is unknown.

This CDR3 comprises 18 residues. Germline CDR1 is SGHRS and CDR2 is YFSETQ. V shed 4 bases and J 6 bases; nucleotides not matched to a gene: 11. These data were also reused for a study on yellow fever vaccine responses in identical twins.

This receptor was obtained from a woman younger than 30 in good health. This chain links TRBV5-1 with TRBJ2-1, with 15 bases identical to TRBD2. Sequences were obtained from CD4+ T cells sorted from blood. CDR3 region: CASSHSGTSGGNLNEQFF. The CDR3 nucleotides read TGCGCCAGCAGCCACAGTGGGACTAGCGGGGGGAATCTCAATGAGCAGTTCTTC.